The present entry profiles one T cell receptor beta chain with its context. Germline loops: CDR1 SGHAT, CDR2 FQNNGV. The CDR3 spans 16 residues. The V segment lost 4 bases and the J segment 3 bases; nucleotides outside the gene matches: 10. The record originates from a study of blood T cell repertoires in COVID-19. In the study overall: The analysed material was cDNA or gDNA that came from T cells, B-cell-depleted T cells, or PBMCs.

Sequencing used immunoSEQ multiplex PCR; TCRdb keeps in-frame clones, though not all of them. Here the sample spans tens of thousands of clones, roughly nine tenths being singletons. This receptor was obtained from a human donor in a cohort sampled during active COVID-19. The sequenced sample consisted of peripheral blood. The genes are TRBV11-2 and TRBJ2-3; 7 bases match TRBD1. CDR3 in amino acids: CASSWLTGTGTDTQYF. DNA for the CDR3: TGTGCCAGCAGCTGGTTGACAGGGACCGGTACAGATACGCAGTATTTT.